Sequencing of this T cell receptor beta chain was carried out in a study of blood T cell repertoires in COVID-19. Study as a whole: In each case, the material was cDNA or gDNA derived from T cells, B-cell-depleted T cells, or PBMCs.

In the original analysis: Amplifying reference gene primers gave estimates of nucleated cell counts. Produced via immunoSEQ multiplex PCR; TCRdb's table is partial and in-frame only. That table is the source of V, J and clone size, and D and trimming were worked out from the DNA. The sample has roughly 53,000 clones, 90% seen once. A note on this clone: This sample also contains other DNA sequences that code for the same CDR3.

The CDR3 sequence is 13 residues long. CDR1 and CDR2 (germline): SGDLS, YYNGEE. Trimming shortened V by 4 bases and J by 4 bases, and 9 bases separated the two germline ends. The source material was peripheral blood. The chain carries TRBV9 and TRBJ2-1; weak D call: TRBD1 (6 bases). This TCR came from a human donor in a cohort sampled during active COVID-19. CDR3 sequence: CASSPRGYNEQFF. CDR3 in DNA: TGTGCCAGCAGCCCCAGGGGATACAATGAGCAGTTCTTC.